The clone carrying this T cell receptor beta chain was counted a single time. When the RNA was reverse transcribed, random hexamers were used with an input of about 0.45 to 1 ug. TCRdb reprocessed the immunoSEQ multiplex PCR reads via MiXCR and lists one record per CDR3 protein. The table shows roughly 190,000 distinct CDR3 sequences, with 95% occurring only once. Germline lookup yields CDR1 MNHEY and CDR2 SVGAGI. This CDR3 region has 12 residues. The V end was cut by 2 bases, the J end by 11 bases, with 12 bases between. These data come from a study of CD8 T cells in Susac syndrome. The rearrangement links TRBV6-5 to TRBJ1-1; D might be TRBD1 (5 bases). The specimen was CD8+ T cells from PBMCs. The TCR comes from a human donor with Susac syndrome. The CDR3 DNA follows: TGTGCCAGCAGTTACCTGGGGGATGAGGCTTTCTTT. It is translated as CASSYLGDEAFF.